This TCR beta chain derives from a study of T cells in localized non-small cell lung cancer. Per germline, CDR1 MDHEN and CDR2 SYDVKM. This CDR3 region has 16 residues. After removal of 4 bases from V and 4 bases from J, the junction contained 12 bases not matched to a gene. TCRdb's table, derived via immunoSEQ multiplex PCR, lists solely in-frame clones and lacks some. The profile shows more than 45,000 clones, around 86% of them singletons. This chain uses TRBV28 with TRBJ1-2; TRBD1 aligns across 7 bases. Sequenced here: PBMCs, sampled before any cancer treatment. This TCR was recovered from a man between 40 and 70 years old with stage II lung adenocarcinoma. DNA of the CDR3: TGTGCCAGCAGTTCTCCCGGGCCCCACAGGGGCTATGGCTACACCTTC. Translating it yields CASSSPGPHRGYGYTF.